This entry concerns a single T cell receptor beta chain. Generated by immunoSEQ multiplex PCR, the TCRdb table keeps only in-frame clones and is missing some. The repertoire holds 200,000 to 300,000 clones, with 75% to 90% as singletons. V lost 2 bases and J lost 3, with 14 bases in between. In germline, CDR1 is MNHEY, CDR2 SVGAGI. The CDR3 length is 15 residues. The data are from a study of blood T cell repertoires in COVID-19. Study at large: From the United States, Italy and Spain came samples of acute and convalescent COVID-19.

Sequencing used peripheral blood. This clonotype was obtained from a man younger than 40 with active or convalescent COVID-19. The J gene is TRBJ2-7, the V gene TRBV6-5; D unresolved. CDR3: CASSYGPQSYYEQYF. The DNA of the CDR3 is TGTGCCAGCAGTTACGGTCCCCAGTCTTACTACGAGCAGTACTTC.